This T cell receptor (beta chain) was recorded in a study of shared clonotypes between healthy human individuals. Across the whole study: Each donor's CD8 memory used one plate, CD8 naive two, each CD4 subset three.

Points from the study as a whole: The study found 4.5% to 6% of naive CD4 clonotypes shared across a few donors.

Every contributor of samples was a Caucasian grown-up residing in Nashville, Tennessee. This CDR3 has 15 amino acids. CDR1 is SEHNR and CDR2 is FQNEAQ in the germline V gene (reference sequence). Trimming pared 6 bases from V and 6 bases from J, leaving 15 bases between. TCRdb's copy holds only in-frame clones and misses some; the assay was immunoSEQ multiplex PCR. This sample has approximately 980,000 clones, with 76% found just once. About this clone itself: What it binds is unknown.

The chain recombines TRBV7-9 with TRBJ1-6, with D tentatively TRBD1 (6 bases). This clonotype was obtained from a man aged 18 to 29 in good health. The sample was memory CD4+ T cells sorted from blood. The subset denotes: CD45RA-negative fraction. Here the CDR3 reads CASSADRYPNSPLHF. CDR3 in DNA: TGTGCCAGCAGTGCGGACAGATATCCTAATTCACCCCTCCACTTT.